This TCR beta chain stems from a study of T cell clonotyping in hematopoietic cell transplantation. Study-wide points: Without cell sorting, CD4 versus CD8 contributions remain unresolved. Recipient TCR diversity dropped after transplant; expanded clonotypes rose from day 30 to 180.

Generated by immunoSEQ multiplex PCR, the TCRdb table keeps only in-frame clones and is missing some. The sample records about 9,200 clones, 95% to 97% being singletons. Points on this clone: The antigen is undetermined.

Losses at the gene ends were 4 bases for V and 5 bases for J; bases not matched to a gene: 11. CDR1 and CDR2 (germline): SGHKS, YYEKEE (reference sequence). The length of the CDR3 is 15 residues. The sequencing here drew on peripheral blood mononuclear cells, taken 100 days after allogeneic stem cell transplant. The chain is built from TRBV5-5 and TRBJ2-7, with 8 bases that match TRBD1. This clonotype was sampled from a male patient in his sixties who had an allogeneic stem cell transplant from a related donor, so the T cells may come from the graft donor. Some clones in this sample may be carry-over from other donors' samples. This CDR3 reads CASSRAWTGFDEQYF. CDR3 nucleotides: TGTGCCAGCAGCCGAGCCTGGACAGGGTTTGACGAGCAGTACTTC.